Listed here is a single T cell receptor beta chain. Per the original methods: For nucleated cells, counts were estimated from reference gene primer amplification. The data were produced by immunoSEQ multiplex PCR, yet TCRdb's version contains in-frame clones alone and is incomplete. D and trimming come from the DNA, and the V and J calls and clone size come from that table. The profile shows 350,000 to 400,000 clones, 90% of them singletons. The sample originates from a study of blood T cell repertoires in COVID-19. Study-level information: Material from acute and convalescent COVID-19 was sourced from the United States, Italy and Spain. Sources were T cells, B-cell-depleted T cells, or PBMCs; the material itself was cDNA or gDNA.

The V gene lost 4 bases and the J gene lost 7 bases, with 8 bases spanning the gap. The CDR3 sequence is 11 residues long. CDR1 and CDR2 from the germline V gene are LGHDT and YNNKEL (reference sequence). This chain uses TRBV3-1 (or the pseudogene TRBV3-2) with TRBJ2-7; D is uncertain. Specimen: peripheral blood. This sequence originates from a man between 18 and 35 years old with active or convalescent COVID-19. Here the CDR3 DNA reads TGTGCCAGCAGCCGAAACTATGAGCAGTACTTC. This encodes CASSRNYEQYF.